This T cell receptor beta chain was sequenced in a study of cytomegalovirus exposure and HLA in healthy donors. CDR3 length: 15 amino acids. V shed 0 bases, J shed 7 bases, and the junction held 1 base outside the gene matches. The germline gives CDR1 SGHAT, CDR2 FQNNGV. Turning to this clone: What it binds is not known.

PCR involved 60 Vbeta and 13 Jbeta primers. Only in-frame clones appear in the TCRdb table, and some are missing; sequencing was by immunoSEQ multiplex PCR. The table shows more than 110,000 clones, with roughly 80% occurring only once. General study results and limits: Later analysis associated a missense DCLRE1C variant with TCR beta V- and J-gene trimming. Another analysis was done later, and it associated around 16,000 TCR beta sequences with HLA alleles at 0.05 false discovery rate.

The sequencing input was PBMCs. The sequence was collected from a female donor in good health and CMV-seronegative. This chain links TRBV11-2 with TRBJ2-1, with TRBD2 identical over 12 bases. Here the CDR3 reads CASSLEGTSGNEQFF. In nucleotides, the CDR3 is TGTGCCAGCAGCTTAGAAGGGACTAGCGGGAATGAGCAGTTCTTC.